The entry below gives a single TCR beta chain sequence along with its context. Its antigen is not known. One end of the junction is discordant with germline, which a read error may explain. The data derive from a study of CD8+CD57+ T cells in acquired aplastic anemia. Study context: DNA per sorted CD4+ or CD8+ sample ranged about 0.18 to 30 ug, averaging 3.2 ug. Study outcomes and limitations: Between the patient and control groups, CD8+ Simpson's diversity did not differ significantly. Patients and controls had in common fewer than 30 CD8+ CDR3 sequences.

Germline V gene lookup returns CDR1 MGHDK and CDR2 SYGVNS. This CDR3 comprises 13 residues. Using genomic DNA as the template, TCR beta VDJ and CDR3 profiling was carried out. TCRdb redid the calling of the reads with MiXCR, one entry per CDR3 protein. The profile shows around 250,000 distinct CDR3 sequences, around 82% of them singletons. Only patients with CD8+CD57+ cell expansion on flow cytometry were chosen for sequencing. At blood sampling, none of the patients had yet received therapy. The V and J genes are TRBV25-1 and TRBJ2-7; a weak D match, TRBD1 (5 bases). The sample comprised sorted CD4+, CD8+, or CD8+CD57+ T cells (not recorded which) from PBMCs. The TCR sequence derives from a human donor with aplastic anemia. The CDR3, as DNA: TGTGCCAGCATTGAGTGTGTGACAGACGAGCAGTACTTT. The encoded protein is CASIECVTDEQYF.